This TCR beta chain was found in a study of blood T cells in healthy people across ages. Alongside a J-beta primer mix, a sample-barcoded 5' primer served in a second PCR lasting about 7 to 11 cycles. One entry per CDR3 protein, called by TCRdb with MiXCR from the 5' RACE reads. The data show roughly 1,800,000 distinct CDR3 sequences, about 49% seen once. The length of the CDR3 is 15 residues. With 3 bases clipped from V and 5 bases from J, the junction kept 4 bases outside the gene matches. Germline CDR1 reads LNHNV; CDR2 reads YYDKDF (reference sequence). The gene calls are TRBV15 and TRBJ2-1; 10 bases match TRBD2. This receptor was identified in a woman aged 40 to 50 in good health. Specimen: blood. CDR3 sequence (DNA): TGTGCCACCAGCAGCCCCGGGACTAGCGACAATGAGCAGTTCTTC. This sequence encodes CATSSPGTSDNEQFF. The full variable domain, with the rest looked up from reference TRBV15 and TRBJ2-1, is DAMVIQNPRYQVTQFGKPVTLSCSQTLNHNVMYWYQQKSSQAPKLLFHYYDKDFNNEADTPDNFQSRRPNTSFCFLDIRSPGLGDTAMYLCATSSPGTSDNEQFFGPGTRLTVL.